Detailed here is one T cell receptor beta chain. The CDR3 totals 14 residues. Looked up from germline, CDR1 is SNHLY and CDR2 is FYNNEI. The V end was cut by 7 bases, the J end by 1 base, with 11 bases between. The source of the sample is a study of blood T cell repertoires in COVID-19. In the source study's methods: Amplification of reference gene primers provided the estimated nucleated cell counts. TCRdb's copy holds only in-frame clones and misses some; the assay was immunoSEQ multiplex PCR. D and trimming come from the DNA, and the V and J calls and clone size come from that table. Of some 200,000 clones listed, roughly 82% are singletons.

The TCR comes from a woman aged 55-69 years with acute COVID-19. Sequenced input: PBMCs or T cells enriched from blood (not recorded which). This chain joins TRBV2 and TRBJ1-3; TRBD1 might be the D (6 bases). Here the CDR3 reads CASTPQGSGNTIYF. The CDR3 bases are TGTGCCAGCACACCGCAGGGGTCTGGAAACACCATATATTTT.